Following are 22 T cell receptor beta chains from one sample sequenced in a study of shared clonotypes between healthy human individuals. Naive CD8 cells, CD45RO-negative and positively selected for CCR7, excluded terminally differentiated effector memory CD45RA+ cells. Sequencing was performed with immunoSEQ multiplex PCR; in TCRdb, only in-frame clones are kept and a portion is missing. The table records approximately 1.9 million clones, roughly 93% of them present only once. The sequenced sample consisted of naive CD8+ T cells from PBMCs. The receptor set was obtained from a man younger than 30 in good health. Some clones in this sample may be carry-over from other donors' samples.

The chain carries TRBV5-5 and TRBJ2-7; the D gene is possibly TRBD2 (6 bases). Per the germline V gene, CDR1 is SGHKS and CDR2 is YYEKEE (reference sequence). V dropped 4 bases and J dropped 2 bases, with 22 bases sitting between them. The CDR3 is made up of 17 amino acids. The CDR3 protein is CASSLIGPGALTYEQYF. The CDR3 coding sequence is TGTGCCAGCAGCCTGATAGGGCCGGGAGCCTTGACCTACGAGCAGTACTTC.

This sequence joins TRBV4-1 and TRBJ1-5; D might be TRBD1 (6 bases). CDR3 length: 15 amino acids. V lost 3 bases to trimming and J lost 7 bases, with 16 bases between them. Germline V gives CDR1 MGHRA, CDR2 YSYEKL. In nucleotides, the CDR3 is TGCGCCAGCAGCCACCACGGACAGTTGGGGCAGCCCCAGCATTTT. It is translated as CASSHHGQLGQPQHF.

The chain's CDR3 is CASSLGVLENTIYF. The CDR3 DNA follows: TGTGCCAGCAGCTTAGGGGTATTAGAGAACACCATATATTTT. The chain has TRBV13 and TRBJ1-3; the D is unclear. The V end lost 0 bases, the J end lost 7 bases, and 10 bases lay between the germline ends. The CDR3 loop spans 14 amino acids. The germline V gene has CDR1 PRHDT and CDR2 FYEKMQ (reference sequence).

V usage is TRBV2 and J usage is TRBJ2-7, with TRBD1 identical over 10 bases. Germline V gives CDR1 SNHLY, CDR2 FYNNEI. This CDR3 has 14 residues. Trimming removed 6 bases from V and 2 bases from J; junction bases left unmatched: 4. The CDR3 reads CASSWDRGAYEQYF. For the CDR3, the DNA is TGTGCCAGCAGCTGGGACAGGGGCGCCTACGAGCAGTACTTC.

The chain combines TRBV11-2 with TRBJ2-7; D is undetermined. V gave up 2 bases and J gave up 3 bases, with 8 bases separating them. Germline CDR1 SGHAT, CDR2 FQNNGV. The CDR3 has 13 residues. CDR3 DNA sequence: TGTGCCAGCAGCTTATTACAGAACTACGAGCAGTACTTC. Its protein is CASSLLQNYEQYF.

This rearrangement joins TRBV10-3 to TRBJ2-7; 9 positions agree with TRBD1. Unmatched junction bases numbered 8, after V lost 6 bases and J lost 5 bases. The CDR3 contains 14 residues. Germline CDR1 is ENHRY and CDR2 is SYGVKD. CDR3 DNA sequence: TGTGCCATCAGAGATGGGACAGGGTCCGACGAGCAGTACTTC. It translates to CAIRDGTGSDEQYF.

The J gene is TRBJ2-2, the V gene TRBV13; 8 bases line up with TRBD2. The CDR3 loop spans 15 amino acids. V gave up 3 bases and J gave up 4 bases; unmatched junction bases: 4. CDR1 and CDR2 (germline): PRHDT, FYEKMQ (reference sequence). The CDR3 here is CASSFQRETTGELFF. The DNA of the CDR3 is TGTGCCAGCAGCTTCCAGCGGGAGACCACCGGGGAGCTGTTTTTT. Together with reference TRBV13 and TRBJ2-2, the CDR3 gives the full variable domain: AAGVIQSPRHLIKEKRETATLKCYPIPRHDTVYWYQQGPGQDPQFLISFYEKMQSDKGSIPDRFSAQQFSDYHSELNMSSLELGDSALYFCASSFQRETTGELFFGEGSRLTVL.

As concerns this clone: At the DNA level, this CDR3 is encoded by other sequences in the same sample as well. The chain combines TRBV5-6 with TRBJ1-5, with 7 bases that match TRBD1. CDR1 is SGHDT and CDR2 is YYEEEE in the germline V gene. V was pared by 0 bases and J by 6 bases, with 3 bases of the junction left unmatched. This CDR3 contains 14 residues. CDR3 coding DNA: TGTGCCAGCAGCTTGGGACAGGGAGGTCAGCCCCAGCATTTT. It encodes CASSLGQGGQPQHF. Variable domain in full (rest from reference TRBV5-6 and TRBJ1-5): DAGVTQSPTHLIKTRGQQVTLRCSPKSGHDTVSWYQQALGQGPQFIFQYYEEEERQRGNFPDRFSGHQFPNYSSELNVNALLLGDSALYLCASSLGQGGQPQHFGDGTRLSIL.

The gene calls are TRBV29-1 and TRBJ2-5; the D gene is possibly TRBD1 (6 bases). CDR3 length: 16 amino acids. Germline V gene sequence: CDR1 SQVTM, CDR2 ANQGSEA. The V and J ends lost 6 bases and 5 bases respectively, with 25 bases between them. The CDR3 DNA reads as TGCAGCGTCCATACTTCCGGGACACCCTTTCGGGAGACCCAGTACTTC. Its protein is CSVHTSGTPFRETQYF. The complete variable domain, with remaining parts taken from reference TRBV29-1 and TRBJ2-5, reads SAVISQKPSRDICQRGTSLTIQCQVDSQVTMMFWYRQQPGQSLTLIATANQGSEATYESGFVIDKFPISRPNLTFSTLTVSNMSPEDSSIYLCSVHTSGTPFRETQYFGPGTRLLVL.

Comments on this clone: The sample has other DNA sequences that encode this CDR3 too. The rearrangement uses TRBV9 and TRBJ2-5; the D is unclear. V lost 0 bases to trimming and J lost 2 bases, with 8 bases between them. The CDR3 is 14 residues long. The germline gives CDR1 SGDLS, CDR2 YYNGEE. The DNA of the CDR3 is TGTGCCAGCAGCGTAGATGGCGGTCAAGAGACCCAGTACTTC. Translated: CASSVDGGQETQYF.

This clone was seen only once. For the CDR3, the DNA is TGTGCCAGTAGTACACGACACACAGATACGCAGTATTTT. Its protein is CASSTRHTDTQYF. J is TRBJ2-3 and V is TRBV19; no clear D. The CDR3 is 13 amino acids. Trimming took off 4 bases at V and 2 bases at J, with 7 bases between the two ends. Germline CDR1 reads LNHDA; CDR2 reads SQIVND (reference sequence).

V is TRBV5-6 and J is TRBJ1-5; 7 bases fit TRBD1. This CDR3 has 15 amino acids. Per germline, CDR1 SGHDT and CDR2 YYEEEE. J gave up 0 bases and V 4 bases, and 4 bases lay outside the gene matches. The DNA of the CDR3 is TGTGCCAGCAGCGGACAGGATCATAGCAATCAGCCCCAGCATTTT. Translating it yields CASSGQDHSNQPQHF.

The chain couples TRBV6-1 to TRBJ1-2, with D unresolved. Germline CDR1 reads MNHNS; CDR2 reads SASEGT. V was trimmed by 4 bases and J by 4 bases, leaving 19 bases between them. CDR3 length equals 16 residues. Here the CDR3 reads CASSAKRTLVVYGYTF. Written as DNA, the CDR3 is TGTGCCAGCAGTGCAAAAAGAACCTTAGTCGTCTATGGCTACACCTTC.

The CDR3 region is CASSLLERHDEQFF. CDR3 DNA: TGTGCCAGCAGTTTACTCGAGCGGCACGATGAGCAGTTCTTC. The J gene is TRBJ2-1, the V gene TRBV27; weak D call: TRBD2 (5 bases). Germline assignment: CDR1 MNHEY and CDR2 SMNVEV (reference sequence). This CDR3 has 14 residues. The V gene lost 2 bases and the J gene lost 8 bases, with 13 bases spanning the gap.

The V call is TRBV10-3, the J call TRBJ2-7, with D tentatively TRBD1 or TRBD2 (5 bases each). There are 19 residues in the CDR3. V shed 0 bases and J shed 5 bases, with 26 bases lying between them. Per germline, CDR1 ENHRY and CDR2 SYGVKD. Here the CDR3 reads CAISESRVTEINNPHEQYF. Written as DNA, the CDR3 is TGTGCCATCAGTGAGTCGCGGGTGACAGAGATAAACAACCCCCACGAGCAGTACTTC.

The CDR3 loop reads CASSMRQDSYEQYF. The CDR3 DNA reads TGTGCCAGTAGTATGAGACAGGATTCCTACGAGCAGTACTTC. The rearrangement joins TRBV19 to TRBJ2-7, with D perhaps TRBD1 (6 bases). The CDR3 has 14 amino acids. Trimming removed 3 bases from V and 1 base from J, with 10 bases in between. CDR1 is LNHDA and CDR2 is SQIVND in the germline V gene (reference sequence).

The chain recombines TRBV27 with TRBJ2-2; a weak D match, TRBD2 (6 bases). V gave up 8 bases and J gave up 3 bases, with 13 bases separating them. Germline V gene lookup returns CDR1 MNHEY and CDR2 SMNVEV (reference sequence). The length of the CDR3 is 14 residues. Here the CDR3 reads CASGMGGDTGELFF. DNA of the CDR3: TGTGCCAGCGGCATGGGCGGGGACACCGGGGAGCTGTTTTTT.

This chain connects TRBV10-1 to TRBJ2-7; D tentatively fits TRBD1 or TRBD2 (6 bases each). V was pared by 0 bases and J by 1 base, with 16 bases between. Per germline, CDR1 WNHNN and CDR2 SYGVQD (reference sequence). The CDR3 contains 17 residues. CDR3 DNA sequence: TGCGCCAGCAGTGAGTCGACTCTCGGGGGCCCATCCTACGAGCAGTACTTC. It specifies CASSESTLGGPSYEQYF.

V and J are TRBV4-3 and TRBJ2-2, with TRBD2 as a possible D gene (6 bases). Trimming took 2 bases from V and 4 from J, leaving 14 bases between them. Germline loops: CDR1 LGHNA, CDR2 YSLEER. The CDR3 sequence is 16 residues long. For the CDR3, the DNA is TGCGCCAGCAGCCAACTTTCGGGGGAGACCACCGGGGAGCTGTTTTTT. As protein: CASSQLSGETTGELFF.

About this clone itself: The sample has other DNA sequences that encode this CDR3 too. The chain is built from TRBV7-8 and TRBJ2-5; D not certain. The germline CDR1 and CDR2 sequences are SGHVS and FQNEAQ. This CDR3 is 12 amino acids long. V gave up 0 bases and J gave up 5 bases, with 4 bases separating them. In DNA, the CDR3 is TGTGCCAGCAGCTTAGCGGGGGAGACCCAGTACTTC. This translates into CASSLAGETQYF.

CDR3 bases: TGTGCCAGCAGTTTAGCTCCCAGGGGGGAGACCCAGTACTTC. Its translation is CASSLAPRGETQYF. V usage is TRBV6-6 and J usage is TRBJ2-5; 7 bases are shared with TRBD1. The germline CDR1 and CDR2 sequences are MNHNY and SVGAGI (reference sequence). V trimming: 4 bases; J trimming: 5 bases; junction bases outside the gene matches: 7. This CDR3 spans 14 amino acids.

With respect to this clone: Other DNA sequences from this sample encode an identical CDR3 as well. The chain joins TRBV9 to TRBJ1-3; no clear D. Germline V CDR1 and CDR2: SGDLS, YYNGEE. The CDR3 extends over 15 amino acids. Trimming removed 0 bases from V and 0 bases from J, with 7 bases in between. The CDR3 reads CASSVGLGSGNTIYF. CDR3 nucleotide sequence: TGTGCCAGCAGCGTAGGGCTCGGCTCTGGAAACACCATATATTTT.